The 20 T cell receptor beta chains below all came from one sample that was sequenced in a study of blood T cell repertoires in COVID-19. Clones were sequenced by immunoSEQ multiplex PCR, and TCRdb holds only the in-frame ones, with some missing. The sample consists of 250,000 to 300,000 clones, approximately 87% of them appearing once. The sample consisted of peripheral blood. These receptors all come from a man between 60 and 75 years old who had recovered from COVID-19.

The chain combines TRBV10-3 with TRBJ2-7, with a tentative D call TRBD2 (5 bases). This CDR3 region has 14 residues. CDR1 is ENHRY, CDR2 SYGVKD, per germline. The germline V and J ends were trimmed by 3 bases and 5 bases, with 14 bases remaining between them. The CDR3 protein is CAISDEGFGDEQYF. The CDR3 DNA reads TGTGCCATCAGTGACGAAGGGTTCGGGGACGAGCAGTACTTC.

The chain has TRBV3-1 (or the pseudogene TRBV3-2) and TRBJ1-2; D may be TRBD1 (6 bases). The CDR3 is 16 amino acids. The germline CDR1 and CDR2 sequences are LGHDT and YNNKEL (reference sequence). Trimming cost V 4 bases and J 3 bases, with 18 bases left between them. The CDR3 reads CASSPTGQPGYYGYTF. CDR3 sequence (DNA): TGTGCCAGCAGCCCGACAGGACAGCCGGGGTACTATGGCTACACCTTC.

This clone was counted once. The chain joins TRBV11-3 to TRBJ2-3, with 9 positions matching TRBD1. Germline values: CDR1 SGHNT, CDR2 YENEEA. V lost 3 bases and J lost 7; bases outside the gene matches: 11. This CDR3 spans 16 amino acids. The CDR3 here is CASSFRGQGTKNTQYF. For the CDR3, the DNA is TGTGCCAGCAGCTTTAGGGGACAGGGCACGAAAAATACGCAGTATTTT.

The CDR3 region has the DNA TGTGCCAGCAGTCGAACTAGCGGGGGGGCCTCCTACAATGAGCAGTTCTTC. Translated, it gives CASSRTSGGASYNEQFF. The chain uses TRBV7-8 and TRBJ2-1, with 13 bases fitting TRBD2. The length of the CDR3 is 17 residues. CDR1 is SGHVS and CDR2 is FQNEAQ in the germline V gene. Unmatched junction bases numbered 5, after V lost 6 bases and J lost 0 bases.

This clone was detected a few times. The chain joins TRBV2 to TRBJ2-2; D is ambiguous. Deletions cut 0 bases from V and 7 bases from J, with 6 bases between. The germline V gene encodes CDR1 SNHLY and CDR2 FYNNEI. This CDR3 is 13 amino acids long. The chain's CDR3 is CASSEARNGELFF. CDR3 DNA: TGTGCCAGCAGTGAAGCGCGGAACGGGGAGCTGTTTTTT.

This clone was picked up a small number of times. The chain carries TRBV29-1 and TRBJ2-7; 8 bases line up with TRBD1. J lost 5 bases, V lost 4 bases, and 4 bases had no gene match. Germline V gives CDR1 SQVTM, CDR2 ANQGSEA. This CDR3 is built from 12 residues. The CDR3 here is CSVVRGRDEQYF. The CDR3 bases are TGCAGCGTTGTCAGGGGGCGGGACGAGCAGTACTTC.

This clone was found once. CDR3 loop: CASSLALGSNEKLFF. CDR3 bases: TGTGCCAGCAGCTTAGCTTTGGGCAGTAATGAAAAACTGTTTTTT. This sequence joins TRBV7-2 and TRBJ1-4; no reliable D call. The germline V gene has CDR1 SGHTA and CDR2 FQGNSA. The CDR3 is 15 amino acids. The V end lost 0 bases, the J end lost 4 bases, and 9 bases lay between the germline ends.

The chain combines TRBV7-8 with TRBJ1-1; D perhaps matches TRBD1 (5 bases). V lost 1 base, J lost 4 bases, and 16 bases lay in between. This CDR3 contains 16 residues. Germline-derived CDR1 and CDR2 are SGHVS and FQNEAQ. In nucleotides, the CDR3 is TGTGCCAGCAGCTTAGAGGGGCCAGGGCAGGGCACTGAAGCTTTCTTT. This encodes CASSLEGPGQGTEAFF.

V usage is TRBV7-9 and J usage is TRBJ2-2; 9 bases agree with TRBD2. Germline loops: CDR1 SEHNR, CDR2 FQNEAQ (reference sequence). The CDR3 extends over 18 amino acids. The ends lost 1 base at V and 5 bases at J; junction bases unmatched: 11. The CDR3 DNA sequence: TGTGCCAGCAGCTTAGGAGTCACTAGCGGGTCGGGGACCGGGGAGCTGTTTTTT. Protein: CASSLGVTSGSGTGELFF.

The chain has TRBV6-1 and TRBJ1-4, with 9 bases fitting TRBD1. In germline, CDR1 is MNHNS, CDR2 SASEGT. The CDR3 is 16 residues long. The V segment lost 3 bases and the J segment 10 bases; nucleotides outside the gene matches: 12. The CDR3 loop reads CASSESSGTGLGKLFF. CDR3 in DNA: TGTGCCAGCAGTGAGTCCTCCGGGACAGGGTTGGGAAAACTGTTTTTT.

This clone was seen just once. This chain joins TRBV29-1 and TRBJ1-1, with D maybe TRBD1 (5 bases). V dropped 1 base and J dropped 4 bases, with 7 bases sitting between them. CDR1 SQVTM and CDR2 ANQGSEA come from the germline V gene. The length of the CDR3 is 12 residues. The CDR3 reads CSVEGGVTEAFF. For the CDR3, the DNA is TGCAGCGTTGAAGGGGGGGTCACTGAAGCTTTCTTT.

CDR3 protein: CASSQIHLAGDLYEQYF. The CDR3, as DNA: TGTGCCAGCAGCCAAATACACCTAGCGGGAGACTTATACGAGCAGTACTTC. The J gene is TRBJ2-7, the V gene TRBV3-1 (or the pseudogene TRBV3-2), with TRBD2 matching over 10 bases. This CDR3 has 17 residues. J was trimmed by 4 bases and V by 2 bases; bases with no gene match: 11. CDR1 and CDR2 from the germline V gene are LGHDT and YNNKEL (reference sequence).

The chain joins TRBV6-5 to TRBJ1-5, with no clear D. This CDR3 region has 15 residues. V was clipped by 6 bases and J by 6 bases, with 18 bases between them. Germline V gene lookup returns CDR1 MNHEY and CDR2 SVGAGI. The CDR3 reads CASSDPQRPSQPQHF. The CDR3, as DNA: TGTGCCAGCAGCGACCCGCAAAGGCCTAGTCAGCCCCAGCATTTT.

V and J are TRBV5-5 and TRBJ2-1; 7 nucleotides line up with TRBD1. The ends lost 0 bases at V and 2 bases at J; junction bases unmatched: 5. Germline CDR1 reads SGHKS; CDR2 reads YYEKEE (reference sequence). This CDR3 comprises 16 residues. The CDR3 reads CASSLGGDSTYNEQFF. The CDR3 region has the DNA TGTGCCAGCAGCTTGGGTGGGGACAGCACCTACAATGAGCAGTTCTTC.

The chain uses TRBV9 and TRBJ2-1; TRBD2 aligns across 7 bases. The V gene's germline CDR1 is SGDLS and CDR2 YYNGEE. The CDR3 consists of 17 residues. V was pared by 0 bases and J by 9 bases, with 15 bases of the junction left unmatched. The CDR3 loop is CASSVDAGVWPAGEQFF. The CDR3 DNA sequence: TGTGCCAGCAGCGTAGACGCGGGAGTCTGGCCCGCGGGTGAGCAGTTCTTC. The variable domain in full, with the rest retrieved from reference TRBV9 and TRBJ2-1, is DSGVTQTPKHLITATGQRVTLRCSPRSGDLSVYWYQQSLDQGLQFLIQYYNGEERAKGNILERFSAQQFPDLHSELNLSSLELGDSALYFCASSVDAGVWPAGEQFFGPGTRLTVL.

The J gene is TRBJ2-7, the V gene TRBV7-6; D might be TRBD2 (6 bases). Trimming removed 5 bases at V and 1 base at J, with 15 bases between. The CDR3 has 15 residues. Germline V gene data show CDR1 as SGHVS and CDR2 as FNYEAQ. CDR3 sequence reads: CASSPAGLQSYEQYF. CDR3 nucleotides: TGTGCCAGCAGCCCTGCGGGACTCCAATCCTACGAGCAGTACTTC.

The chain joins TRBV28 to TRBJ2-7, with 9 bases lining up with TRBD1. Per germline, CDR1 MDHEN and CDR2 SYDVKM. This CDR3 is 17 amino acids long. Unmatched junction bases numbered 11, after V lost 3 bases and J lost 2 bases. The CDR3 DNA reads as TGTGCCAGCAGTTTCTCGACCGGGACAGGGTTGGCCTACGAGCAGTACTTC. Its protein is CASSFSTGTGLAYEQYF.

This rearrangement joins TRBV7-6 to TRBJ2-1; 11 positions agree with TRBD2. In germline, CDR1 is SGHVS, CDR2 FNYEAQ. The CDR3 is made up of 16 amino acids. V shed 2 bases, J shed 2 bases, and the junction held 2 bases outside the gene matches. The CDR3 reads CASSLTSGSPYNEQFF. The CDR3 DNA reads TGTGCCAGCAGCTTAACTAGCGGGAGTCCCTACAATGAGCAGTTCTTC.

The rearrangement joins TRBV2 to TRBJ2-7; TRBD2 matches at 9 bases. CDR3 length: 14 residues. The trim removed 9 bases at V and 0 bases at J, leaving 6 bases unmatched. From germline, CDR1 is SNHLY and CDR2 FYNNEI. As DNA, the CDR3 is TGTGCCAGTGGCGGGAGGGTCGTCTCCTACGAGCAGTACTTC. Protein product: CASGGRVVSYEQYF.

J is TRBJ1-2 and V is TRBV27; D not certain. Between the trimmed V and J ends, which lost 6 bases and 8 bases, there was a span of 22 bases. This CDR3 contains 15 residues. CDR1 is MNHEY, CDR2 SMNVEV, per germline (reference sequence). The CDR3 reads CASRTGTAGLWGYTF. CDR3 DNA: TGTGCCAGCAGAACGGGAACTGCCGGCCTATGGGGCTACACCTTC.